In this sample, the clone carrying this T cell receptor (beta chain) turned up once. A second PCR of 7 to 11 cycles used a sample-barcoded 5' primer and a J-beta primer mix. TCRdb re-derived calls from the 5' RACE reads in MiXCR, one entry per CDR3 protein. The sample gives approximately 350,000 distinct CDR3 sequences, approximately 51% of which show up once; 45% to 65% is in the top ten. The entry originates in a study of blood T cells in healthy people across ages. Donors were systemically healthy Caucasian individuals from Russia aged 6 to 90 years. PBMCs numbering at least 7 million were isolated per sample. The CDR3 consists of 14 residues.

Specimen: blood. The receptor was isolated from a man aged 60 to 69 in good health. This chain uses TRBV21-1 with TRBJ2-1; the table's D call of TRBD2 was not tested on the DNA. TRBV21-1 is a pseudogene locus. The DNA of the CDR3 is TGTGCCAGCAGCAAAGAGGAGGAGAGGAATGAGCAGTTCTTC. Translation gives CASSKEEERNEQFF.